The rows below give T cell receptor beta chains drawn from one sample of a study of shared clonotypes between healthy human individuals. Assay used: immunoSEQ multiplex PCR; TCRdb lists only in-frame clones, some missing. The table lists roughly 850,000 clones, 96% of them singletons, with less than 0.3% in the top ten. Sequencing was carried out using naive CD8+ T cells sorted from blood. Receptor source: a man aged 30-40 years in good health. The CDR3 runs from the conserved cysteine through the conserved F or W. The D gene is left open where the match is weak. Not all rows give a size; the values are once, few, many and, for expanded clones, a class.

>.|TRBV6-6|TRBJ1-4|.
CASSLTGGSEKLFF
TGTGCCAGCAGTCTCACCGGTGGGAGTGAAAAACTGTTTTTT
>TRBD2|TRBV4-1|TRBJ2-7|.
CASSQDSGTSGSGYEQYF
TGCGCCAGCAGCCAGGACTCCGGGACTAGCGGGAGTGGGTACGAGCAGTACTTC
>TRBD2|TRBV6-5|TRBJ2-1|.
CASSFGLAGVYNEQFF
TGTGCCAGCAGTTTCGGACTAGCGGGAGTCTACAATGAGCAGTTCTTC
>TRBD2|TRBV10-3|TRBJ2-3|.
CAARPSGYSTDTQYF
TGTGCCGCCCGACCTAGCGGGTATAGCACAGATACGCAGTATTTT
>.|TRBV15|TRBJ1-5|.
CAIAGENQPQHF
TGTGCCATCGCGGGTGAAAATCAGCCCCAGCATTTT
>.|TRBV7-9|TRBJ2-7|.
CASSPPSGGYEQYF
TGTGCCAGCAGCCCCCCCTCCGGGGGCTACGAGCAGTACTTC
>TRBD1|TRBV5-5|TRBJ2-2|.
CASRRTGGPEQNTGELFF
TGTGCCAGCAGACGAACAGGGGGCCCGGAACAGAACACCGGGGAGCTGTTTTTT
>TRBD2|TRBV18|TRBJ2-1|.
CASSLTGTSGRYNEQFF
TGTGCCAGCTCACTGACCGGGACTAGCGGGAGGTACAATGAGCAGTTCTTC
>.|TRBV2|TRBJ2-1|.
CASSERSSYNEQFF
TGTGCCAGCAGTGAACGGAGCTCCTACAATGAGCAGTTCTTC
>.|TRBV6-6|TRBJ2-2|.
CASSLPGGNTGELFF
TGTGCCAGCAGTCTACCCGGAGGGAACACCGGGGAGCTGTTTTTT
>.|TRBV14|TRBJ2-7|.
CASSQEWGVGEQYF
TGTGCCAGCAGCCAAGAATGGGGGGTCGGCGAGCAGTACTTC
>.|TRBV2|TRBJ1-1|once
CASPKAFF
TGTGCCAGCCCCAAAGCTTTCTTT
>.|TRBV27|TRBJ1-1|.
CASSFAGGLNTEAFF
TGTGCCAGCAGTTTCGCTGGTGGCTTGAACACTGAAGCTTTCTTT
>.|TRBV4-1|TRBJ1-3|.
CASTPLAGNTIYF
TGCGCCAGCACCCCCTTAGCCGGAAACACCATATATTTT
>.|TRBV30|TRBJ1-1|.
CAWSPPNTEAFF
TGTGCCTGGAGTCCACCAAATACTGAAGCTTTCTTT
>.|TRBV9|TRBJ1-1|.
CASSVNRDILLNTEAFF
TGTGCCAGCAGCGTCAACCGGGACATCCTCTTGAACACTGAAGCTTTCTTT
>.|TRBV2|TRBJ2-1|.
CASYGGNNEQFF
TGTGCCAGCTACGGAGGGAACAATGAGCAGTTCTTC
>.|TRBV9|TRBJ2-7|.
CASSVAGLSEQYF
TGTGCCAGCAGCGTAGCAGGGTTGAGCGAGCAGTACTTC
>.|TRBV4-1|TRBJ1-5|.
CASSQVALNQPQHF
TGCGCCAGCAGCCAAGTTGCCCTTAATCAGCCCCAGCATTTT
>TRBD1|TRBV27|TRBJ2-7|.
CASNPTGGLSGEQYF
TGTGCCAGCAACCCCACAGGGGGATTGTCAGGCGAGCAGTACTTC
>.|TRBV7-9|TRBJ1-4|.
CASSADPGVGVFF
TGTGCCAGCAGCGCCGATCCTGGGGTGGGGGTGTTTTTT
>TRBD2|TRBV9|TRBJ2-1|.
CASSVLAGTMSSYNEQFF
TGTGCCAGCAGCGTACTAGCGGGAACTATGAGCTCCTACAATGAGCAGTTCTTC
>TRBD1|TRBV27|TRBJ1-1|.
CASSLSGDSEAFF
TGTGCCAGCAGTTTATCGGGGGACAGTGAAGCTTTCTTT
>.|TRBV29-1|TRBJ2-2|once
CSVEDTGPANTGELFF
TGCAGCGTTGAGGATACCGGGCCCGCGAACACCGGGGAGCTGTTTTTT
>TRBD1|TRBV7-9|TRBJ2-4|.
CASSPRTGVAKNIQYF
TGTGCCAGCAGCCCCCGGACAGGAGTAGCCAAAAACATTCAGTACTTC
>TRBD2|TRBV7-9|TRBJ2-7|.
CASSDGTTWGEQYF
TGTGCCAGCAGCGACGGGACTACTTGGGGCGAGCAGTACTTC
>.|TRBV5-1|TRBJ1-3|.
CASRLESGNTIYF
TGCGCCAGCAGGTTGGAGTCAGGAAACACCATATATTTT
>TRBD1|TRBV5-6|TRBJ2-3|.
CASSFGQGAFMNTQYF
TGTGCCAGCAGCTTCGGACAGGGGGCCTTTATGAATACGCAGTATTTT
>.|TRBV7-9|TRBJ1-2|.
CASSLEGGYYGYTF
TGTGCCAGCAGTCTCGAAGGGGGTTACTATGGCTACACCTTC